One and the same sample provided the 29 T cell receptor beta chains below, sequenced in a study of beta chain features in type 1 diabetes. Study-wide results and limits: Moderate yet significant TCRB CDR3 shortening was seen in Type 1 diabetes patients in all four CD4+ subsets.

The whole isolated RNA underwent reverse transcription, so sequencing captured expressed TCRB transcripts. Some clones are missing from TCRdb's copy, which holds only in-frame ones; the method was immunoSEQ multiplex PCR. The repertoire consists of over 200,000 clones, with approximately 11% occurring once and the leading ten covering around 0.015%. For these TCRs, the target antigens are not known. Source material: naive CD4+ T cells from blood. These receptors all stem from a young man with type 1 diabetes.

This clone was picked up a small number of times. The V call is TRBV15, the J call TRBJ2-7; the D is unclear. This CDR3 spans 14 amino acids. Looked up from germline, CDR1 is LNHNV and CDR2 is YYDKDF (reference sequence). The V gene lost 0 bases and the J gene lost 6 bases, with 12 bases spanning the gap. In nucleotides, the CDR3 is TGTGCCACCAGCAGAGATGATGCAGGTACCGAGCAGTACTTC. This codes for CATSRDDAGTEQYF. Using reference TRBV15 and TRBJ2-7 for the parts outside the CDR3, the full variable domain is DAMVIQNPRYQVTQFGKPVTLSCSQTLNHNVMYWYQQKSSQAPKLLFHYYDKDFNNEADTPDNFQSRRPNTSFCFLDIRSPGLGDTAMYLCATSRDDAGTEQYFGPGTRLTVT.

The V call is TRBV7-2, the J call TRBJ2-5; no definite D call. The CDR3 has 12 residues. Germline values: CDR1 SGHTA, CDR2 FQGNSA. V was clipped by 2 bases and J by 5 bases, with 6 bases between them. The CDR3 DNA reads TGTGCCAGCAGCTTATACGGGGAGACCCAGTACTTC. This translates into CASSLYGETQYF. Supplemented by reference TRBV7-2 and TRBJ2-5, the full variable domain reads GAGVSQSPSNKVTEKGKDVELRCDPISGHTALYWYRQSLGQGLEFLIYFQGNSAPDKSGLPSDRFSAERTGGSVSTLTIQRTQQEDSAVYLCASSLYGETQYFGPGTRLLVL.

The chain combines TRBV6-5 with TRBJ1-5, with D possibly TRBD1 on 5 matching bases. Trimming removed 2 bases from V and 7 bases from J, with 9 bases in between. Germline V gene data show CDR1 as MNHEY and CDR2 as SVGAGI. The CDR3 is 13 residues long. The CDR3: CASSYDSGQPQHF. In DNA form, the CDR3 reads TGTGCCAGCAGTTACGATTCAGGGCAGCCCCAGCATTTT.

The chain recombines TRBV7-9 with TRBJ1-6; tentative D call: TRBD1 (6 bases). Trimming shortened V by 0 bases and J by 14 bases, and 8 bases separated the two germline ends. The length of the CDR3 is 12 residues. The V gene's germline CDR1 is SEHNR and CDR2 FQNEAQ (reference sequence). The CDR3 loop reads CASSLAGQSLHF. The CDR3 nucleotides read TGTGCCAGCAGCTTAGCTGGACAGTCCCTCCACTTT. The full variable domain, rest sourced from reference TRBV7-9 and TRBJ1-6, is DTGVSQNPRHKITKRGQNVTFRCDPISEHNRLYWYRQTLGQGPEFLTYFQNEAQLEKSRLLSDRFSAERPKGSFSTLEIQRTEQGDSAMYLCASSLAGQSLHFGNGTRLTVT.

This clone turned up a few times. This sequence joins TRBV18 and TRBJ2-3; D possibly corresponds to TRBD1 (5 bases). Germline V gene data show CDR1 as KGHSH and CDR2 as LQKENI. The V and J ends lost 2 bases and 5 bases respectively, with 14 bases between them. The CDR3 is made up of 15 amino acids. Here the CDR3 DNA reads TGTGCCAGCTCACCAGTAGGGGCCCGCGGAGATACGCAGTATTTT. Translating it yields CASSPVGARGDTQYF.

V gene TRBV20-1 combines with J gene TRBJ2-7; D gene uncertain. This CDR3 is built from 11 residues. Trimming left V 3 bases short and J 5 bases short, with 8 bases between. Germline V gene sequence: CDR1 DFQATT, CDR2 SNEGSKA (reference sequence). DNA for the CDR3: TGCAGTGCTAGCGCGGAAAACGAGCAGTACTTC. It yields the protein CSASAENEQYF.

This clone was seen only a few times. The chain couples TRBV28 to TRBJ2-4; D is uncertain. CDR1 is MDHEN, CDR2 SYDVKM, per germline. The CDR3 spans 12 residues. The V end lost 6 bases, the J end lost 7 bases, and 10 bases lay between the germline ends. CDR3 nucleotides: TGTGCCAGCAGCCTCGGGTTTAACATTCAGTACTTC. Residues: CASSLGFNIQYF.

The CDR3 loop is CASSRDRGGQPQHF. The CDR3 DNA is TGTGCCAGCAGTAGAGACAGGGGGGGACAGCCCCAGCATTTT. The chain has TRBV6-5 and TRBJ1-5; TRBD1 agrees at 9 bases. V was pared by 5 bases and J by 7 bases, with 6 bases of the junction left unmatched. CDR1 is MNHEY and CDR2 is SVGAGI in the germline V gene. The CDR3 extends over 14 amino acids.

The chain employs TRBV11-2 and TRBJ2-1; 7 bases align to TRBD2. V shed 5 bases and J 0 bases; nucleotides not matched to a gene: 16. The CDR3 consists of 19 residues. Germline V CDR1 and CDR2: SGHAT, FQNNGV. This CDR3 reads CASSPRDYPSRGSYNEQFF. Written as DNA, the CDR3 is TGTGCCAGCAGCCCCCGGGACTACCCTTCGCGGGGCTCCTACAATGAGCAGTTCTTC.

The table lists this clone with a few counts. The V and J genes are TRBV28 and TRBJ1-2; 8 positions agree with TRBD1. Germline V gene sequence: CDR1 MDHEN, CDR2 SYDVKM. This CDR3 region has 15 residues. Trimming at V came to 5 bases and at J to 0 bases, leaving 5 bases not matched to a gene. The CDR3 sequence is CASSPRGQANYGYTF. In nucleotides, the CDR3 is TGTGCCAGCAGTCCTCGGGGACAGGCTAACTATGGCTACACCTTC.

The V gene is TRBV7-6, the J gene TRBJ2-3; a weak D match, TRBD2 (5 bases). CDR1 and CDR2 (germline): SGHVS, FNYEAQ. Trimming left V 3 bases short and J 6 bases short, with 7 bases between. This CDR3 is built from 12 residues. The CDR3 DNA sequence: TGTGCCAGCAGCTTTTGGGAGGATACGCAGTATTTT. Translated, it gives CASSFWEDTQYF.

This clone was seen a few times. This specimen includes other DNA sequences encoding the same CDR3. The V gene is TRBV4-3, the J gene TRBJ1-5; D is ambiguous. V was pared by 0 bases and J by 6 bases, with 6 bases between. This CDR3 is 13 amino acids long. Germline V gene lookup returns CDR1 LGHNA and CDR2 YSLEER. The CDR3 nucleotides read TGCGCCAGCAGCCAAGATCGAGGTCAGCCCCAGCATTTT. Its protein product is CASSQDRGQPQHF.

This clone was observed a few times. V usage is TRBV6-1 and J usage is TRBJ2-7; D may be TRBD1 (5 bases). The CDR3 is 16 amino acids. Germline V gene lookup returns CDR1 MNHNS and CDR2 SASEGT. The V and J ends lost 1 base and 6 bases respectively, with 19 bases between them. The DNA of the CDR3 is TGTGCCAGCAGTGAAGAGGGGTGGGGTTGGGCCTCCGAGCAGTACTTC. Translated: CASSEEGWGWASEQYF.

This clone has only a few counts. This sequence joins TRBV11-2 and TRBJ2-2; possibly TRBD1 for D (6 bases). This CDR3 is built from 13 residues. CDR1 and CDR2 from the germline V gene are SGHAT and FQNNGV. V lost 2 bases and J 6 bases, leaving 7 bases between the germline ends. The CDR3 sequence: CASSLTGPGELFF. CDR3 nucleotide sequence: TGTGCCAGCAGCTTAACAGGGCCCGGGGAGCTGTTTTTT.

This clone was recorded a few times. The chain is built from TRBV7-2 and TRBJ1-1; a weak D match, TRBD1 (6 bases). Trimming removed 4 bases at V and 3 bases at J, with 9 bases between. The length of the CDR3 is 13 residues. Germline-derived CDR1 and CDR2 are SGHTA and FQGNSA. The CDR3 DNA is TGTGCCAGCAGCTCACAGGGTGACACTGAAGCTTTCTTT. Its translation is CASSSQGDTEAFF. Drawing the rest from reference TRBV7-2 and TRBJ1-1, the complete variable domain is GAGVSQSPSNKVTEKGKDVELRCDPISGHTALYWYRQSLGQGLEFLIYFQGNSAPDKSGLPSDRFSAERTGGSVSTLTIQRTQQEDSAVYLCASSSQGDTEAFFGQGTRLTVV.

The V and J genes are TRBV15 and TRBJ2-1; TRBD2 matches 10 bases. There are 16 residues in the CDR3. The germline CDR1 and CDR2 sequences are LNHNV and YYDKDF (reference sequence). The V gene end was trimmed by 0 bases and the J gene end by 4 bases; junction bases not matched to a gene: 3. The CDR3: CATSRDPSGGYNEQFF. CDR3 coding DNA: TGTGCCACCAGCAGAGATCCTAGCGGGGGATACAATGAGCAGTTCTTC.

This clone was counted a few times. The sample has other DNA sequences that encode this CDR3 too. The rearrangement links TRBV28 to TRBJ2-3; D gene unclear. Trimming stripped 4 bases from V and 5 bases from J, with 4 bases between. This CDR3 region has 11 residues. Germline V gene lookup returns CDR1 MDHEN and CDR2 SYDVKM. The CDR3 is CASSSGDTQYF. CDR3 DNA: TGTGCCAGCAGTTCGGGAGATACGCAGTATTTT. The whole variable domain, remainder taken from reference TRBV28 and TRBJ2-3, is DVKVTQSSRYLVKRTGEKVFLECVQDMDHENMFWYRQDPGLGLRLIYFSYDVKMKEKGDIPEGYSVSREKKERFSLILESASTNQTSMYLCASSSGDTQYFGPGTRLTVL.

The chain links TRBV9 to TRBJ2-2; D unresolved. The germline gives CDR1 SGDLS, CDR2 YYNGEE. V gave up 4 bases and J gave up 6 bases, with 10 bases separating them. This CDR3 contains 13 residues. CDR3 amino acids: CASSLIAAGELFF. The CDR3 DNA reads TGTGCCAGCAGCCTCATAGCCGCCGGGGAGCTGTTTTTT.

The CDR3 spells CASSSTTRGEQPQHF. As DNA, the CDR3 is TGTGCCAGCAGCTCCACGACAAGGGGTGAACAGCCCCAGCATTTT. The chain has TRBV7-9 and TRBJ1-5; possibly TRBD1 for D (5 bases). CDR3 length: 15 residues. Germline loops: CDR1 SEHNR, CDR2 FQNEAQ (reference sequence). Trimming cost V 4 bases and J 7 bases, with 17 bases left between them.

This rearrangement joins TRBV18 to TRBJ1-2, with 7 positions matching TRBD1. V trimming: 8 bases; J trimming: 4 bases; junction bases outside the gene matches: 16. Germline V CDR1 and CDR2: KGHSH, LQKENI. The CDR3 runs to 16 residues. CDR3 sequence (DNA): TGTGCCAGCCACCCGTGGACAGGTGGGGATGGCTATGGCTACACCTTC. Translated, it gives CASHPWTGGDGYGYTF.

The rearrangement uses TRBV7-9 and TRBJ1-1; a weak D match, TRBD1 (6 bases). Germline CDR1 and CDR2: SEHNR and FQNEAQ (reference sequence). Trimming shortened V by 5 bases and J by 4 bases, and 14 bases separated the two germline ends. The length of the CDR3 is 14 residues. CDR3 sequence: CASSLRQAGTEAFF. The CDR3 DNA is TGTGCCAGCAGCCTGCGACAGGCGGGCACTGAAGCTTTCTTT.

This clone was counted a few times. J is TRBJ2-3 and V is TRBV19; D gene ambiguous. Trimming removed 3 bases from V and 13 bases from J, with 20 bases in between. The CDR3 contains 14 residues. Germline CDR1 is LNHDA and CDR2 is SQIVND (reference sequence). CDR3 bases: TGTGCCAGTAGTATTGGGCAGCTCTCTCTCAATAAGTATTTT. This sequence encodes CASSIGQLSLNKYF. Full variable domain (remainder filled in from reference TRBV19 and TRBJ2-3): DGGITQSPKYLFRKEGQNVTLSCEQNLNHDAMYWYRQDPGQGLRLIYYSQIVNDFQKGDIAEGYSVSREKKESFPLTVTSAQKNPTAFYLCASSIGQLSLNKYFGPGTRLTVL.

This clone was seen more than once but under ten times. The chain recombines TRBV7-3 with TRBJ2-3, with TRBD2 matching over 7 bases. V shed 1 base and J 11 bases; nucleotides not matched to a gene: 12. The CDR3 is 15 residues long. Looked up from germline, CDR1 is SGHTA and CDR2 is FQGTGA. The CDR3 spells CASSLRGGAPQKQYF. The CDR3 DNA sequence: TGTGCCAGCAGCTTAAGGGGAGGGGCCCCCCAAAAGCAGTATTTT.

V usage is TRBV9 and J usage is TRBJ1-3; TRBD1 is a possible D gene (6 bases). V dropped 3 bases and J dropped 3 bases, with 10 bases sitting between them. CDR1 is SGDLS and CDR2 is YYNGEE in the germline V gene. The CDR3 loop spans 14 amino acids. The CDR3 spells CASSDTGNGNTIYF. The CDR3 region has the DNA TGTGCCAGCAGCGACACAGGGAATGGAAACACCATATATTTT.

This clone showed up just a few times. This rearrangement joins TRBV4-2 to TRBJ2-3; D possibly corresponds to TRBD2 (7 bases). This CDR3 spans 17 amino acids. CDR1 and CDR2 from the germline V gene are LGHNA and YNFKEQ. V lost 4 bases and J 3 bases, leaving 20 bases between the germline ends. CDR3 in DNA: TGTGCCAGCAGCCTCTTCAACAGGGCGGGGGAGACAGATACGCAGTATTTT. This codes for CASSLFNRAGETDTQYF.

V is TRBV29-1 and J is TRBJ2-5, with TRBD2 as a possible D gene (6 bases). The germline V and J ends were trimmed by 7 bases and 5 bases, with 17 bases remaining between them. CDR1 and CDR2 (germline): SQVTM, ANQGSEA. CDR3 size: 13 residues. The CDR3 DNA reads as TGCAGCGCCGGCGGAGGGGAGCGGGAGACCCAGTACTTC. This codes for CSAGGGERETQYF.

The V gene is TRBV7-8, the J gene TRBJ2-3; TRBD2 matches at 9 bases. Per the germline V gene, CDR1 is SGHVS and CDR2 is FQNEAQ. This CDR3 is 16 amino acids long. With V trimmed by 2 bases and J by 1 base, 4 bases remained unmatched. This chain's CDR3 is CASSLWAGGRTDTQYF. In nucleotides, the CDR3 is TGTGCCAGCAGCTTATGGGCGGGGGGGCGCACAGATACGCAGTATTTT. Variable domain in full (rest from reference TRBV7-8 and TRBJ2-3): GAGVSQSPRYKVAKRGQDVALRCDPISGHVSLFWYQQALGQGPEFLTYFQNEAQLDKSGLPSDRFFAERPEGSVSTLKIQRTQQEDSAVYLCASSLWAGGRTDTQYFGPGTRLTVL.

The gene calls are TRBV29-1 and TRBJ1-1; TRBD1 matches 7 bases. Trimming took 4 bases from V and 0 from J; bases not matched to a gene: 2. CDR3 length: 13 residues. Germline CDR1 SQVTM, CDR2 ANQGSEA. The CDR3 region has the DNA TGCAGCGTTGCGGGACAGATGAACACTGAAGCTTTCTTT. Protein: CSVAGQMNTEAFF. The full variable domain, in which reference TRBV29-1 and TRBJ1-1 provide the parts outside the CDR3, is SAVISQKPSRDICQRGTSLTIQCQVDSQVTMMFWYRQQPGQSLTLIATANQGSEATYESGFVIDKFPISRPNLTFSTLTVSNMSPEDSSIYLCSVAGQMNTEAFFGQGTRLTVV.

The chain carries TRBV19 and TRBJ1-5, with TRBD1 matching over 8 bases. The germline V gene encodes CDR1 LNHDA and CDR2 SQIVND (reference sequence). The V segment lost 7 bases and the J segment 6 bases; nucleotides outside the gene matches: 8. The CDR3 runs 14 residues. CDR3 protein: CASISRTGPQPQHF. The CDR3 DNA follows: TGTGCCAGTATCAGTAGGACAGGGCCTCAGCCCCAGCATTTT.